One sample yielded the 11 T cell receptor beta chains listed below, sequenced in a study of metastatic and nonmetastatic thyroid tumors. Thyroid surgery had not been preceded by any treatment in any patient. TCRdb re-clonotyped the PCR reads through MiXCR. The table has fewer than 20,000 clones, about 27% seen once; the top ten hold 15% to 17%. Source material: tumor tissue. The receptor source for this set is a female donor with papillary thyroid cancer or a benign thyroid nodule (not recorded which). Some clones in this sample may be carry-over from other donors' samples.

In this sample, this clone turned up many times. The chain recombines TRBV9 with TRBJ2-3, with 10 bases matching TRBD2. The J segment lost 2 bases and the V segment lost 3 bases, leaving 3 bases of the junction unmatched. Per the germline V gene, CDR1 is SGDLS and CDR2 is YYNGEE. The CDR3 totals 15 residues. The CDR3 sequence is CASSEGTSVTDTQYF. CDR3 DNA: TGTGCCAGCAGCGAGGGGACTAGCGTCACAGATACGCAGTATTTT.

The sample holds a few counts of this clone. The chain joins TRBV2 to TRBJ1-1; no reliable D call. Germline V gives CDR1 SNHLY, CDR2 FYNNEI. V lost 4 bases, J lost 2 bases, and 11 bases lay in between. This CDR3 is built from 14 residues. The CDR3 DNA is TGTGCCAGCAGTGCGTCCGGTCGTAACACTGAAGCTTTCTTT. Residues: CASSASGRNTEAFF. Combining the CDR3 with reference TRBV2 and TRBJ1-1 gives the whole variable domain EPEVTQTPSHQVTQMGQEVILRCVPISNHLYFYWYRQILGQKVEFLVSFYNNEISEKSEIFDDQFSVERPDGSNFTLKIRSTKLEDSAMYFCASSASGRNTEAFFGQGTRLTVV.

This clone was detected a few times. V usage is TRBV20-1 and J usage is TRBJ1-6, with 7 bases aligning to TRBD1. In germline, CDR1 is DFQATT, CDR2 SNEGSKA (reference sequence). The CDR3 totals 13 residues. Trimming at V came to 7 bases and at J to 9 bases, leaving 9 bases not matched to a gene. CDR3: CSVQRQGLSPLHF. DNA for the CDR3: TGCAGTGTTCAAAGACAGGGTCTTTCACCCCTCCACTTT.

This clone was seen a handful of times. The chain couples TRBV24-1 to TRBJ2-3, with D maybe TRBD2 (6 bases). The CDR3 runs to 12 residues. CDR1 and CDR2 (germline): KGHDR, SFDVKD. Trimming removed 9 bases at V and 4 bases at J, with 10 bases between. The CDR3: CATGGNADTQYF. DNA for the CDR3: TGTGCCACCGGAGGGAACGCAGATACGCAGTATTTT.

The J gene is TRBJ1-1, the V gene TRBV29-1; 7 nucleotides line up with TRBD1. The J segment lost 5 bases and the V segment lost 4 bases, leaving 4 bases of the junction unmatched. CDR1 is SQVTM and CDR2 is ANQGSEA in the germline V gene. This CDR3 has 12 amino acids. The CDR3 protein is CSVGQGETEAFF. The CDR3 DNA reads as TGCAGCGTTGGACAGGGAGAAACTGAAGCTTTCTTT. The variable domain in full, completed from reference TRBV29-1 and TRBJ1-1, reads SAVISQKPSRDICQRGTSLTIQCQVDSQVTMMFWYRQQPGQSLTLIATANQGSEATYESGFVIDKFPISRPNLTFSTLTVSNMSPEDSSIYLCSVGQGETEAFFGQGTRLTVV.

A remark on this clone: At one end the junction does not follow the germline gene, possibly because of a read error. The chain recombines TRBV10-3 with TRBJ2-1, with D unclear. The CDR3 totals 11 residues. Germline lookup yields CDR1 ENHRY and CDR2 SYGVKD. CDR3 sequence (DNA): TGTGCCATGGGCGCCCGAAATGAGCATTTCTTC. Translated, it gives CAMGARNEHFF.

This clone showed up just a few times. This CDR3 is CSASRLAVSTDTQYF. DNA for the CDR3: TGCAGTGCCAGCAGGCTAGCGGTTAGCACAGATACGCAGTATTTT. The V gene is TRBV20-1, the J gene TRBJ2-3, with TRBD2 matching 7 bases. This CDR3 is 15 amino acids long. In germline, CDR1 is DFQATT, CDR2 SNEGSKA (reference sequence). The ends lost 6 bases at V and 0 bases at J; junction bases unmatched: 9.

The chain recombines TRBV5-1 with TRBJ1-2; no firm D call. Per the germline V gene, CDR1 is SGHRS and CDR2 is YFSETQ. Trimming left V 4 bases short and J 6 bases short, with 25 bases between. This CDR3 is 17 amino acids long. In DNA, the CDR3 is TGCGCCAGCAGCCCCCGATTGGCTCCGGGAGAAAACAATGGCTACACCTTC. Its protein is CASSPRLAPGENNGYTF.

The CDR3 protein is CASSPLGVNTDTQYF. CDR3 bases: TGTGCCAGCAGCCCGCTGGGAGTGAATACAGATACGCAGTATTTT. The V gene is TRBV11-1, the J gene TRBJ2-3; D is perhaps TRBD2 (5 bases). Deletions cut 5 bases from V and 3 bases from J, with 15 bases between. The germline gives CDR1 SGHAT, CDR2 FQDESV (reference sequence). CDR3 length: 15 residues.

This clone was counted at least ten times. The chain couples TRBV6-4 to TRBJ2-3, with D unclear. The length of the CDR3 is 15 residues. Germline V gives CDR1 MRHNA, CDR2 SNTAGT. Trimming removed 3 bases at V and 6 bases at J, with 16 bases between. The CDR3 coding sequence is TGTGCCAGCAGTGAGGGTCTGGACGCCGGGGATACGCAGTATTTT. Protein sequence: CASSEGLDAGDTQYF.

This clone has just a few counts. The gene calls are TRBV5-4 and TRBJ2-7; 10 bases match TRBD2. Trimming took 3 bases from V and 7 from J; bases not matched to a gene: 16. This CDR3 has 17 residues. Germline V gives CDR1 SGHNT, CDR2 YYREEE (reference sequence). This CDR3 reads CASSSGAILAGAGEQYF. The DNA of the CDR3 is TGTGCCAGCAGCTCCGGAGCTATTCTAGCGGGAGCTGGGGAGCAGTACTTC.